This TCR beta chain was identified in a study of Ad26.COV2.S vaccination and SARS-CoV-2 variants. Documented treatment: about 20 received Ad26.COV2.S at low or high dose, single or two shots; 5 received placebo; per-sample allocation not given. Day 63 after the first injection of vaccine or placebo was the sampling time. V was clipped by 5 bases and J by 8 bases; unmatched bases: 6. This CDR3 is built from 13 residues. Only in-frame clones appear in the TCRdb table, and some are missing; sequencing was by immunoSEQ multiplex PCR. The table lists some 250,000 clones, 70% to 90% of them singletons. This sequence joins TRBV12-3 or TRBV12-4 and TRBJ1-2, with 9 bases that match TRBD1. The TCR was taken from a person between 18 and 59 years old who received the Ad26.COV2.S COVID-19 vaccine or a placebo. This material consisted of peripheral blood, taken in a trial of Ad26.COV2.S vaccine versus placebo. The CDR3 is CASSPQGARGYTF. Here the CDR3 DNA reads TGTGCCAGCAGTCCACAGGGGGCTCGAGGCTACACCTTC.